This passage covers 14 T cell receptor beta chains from one sample sequenced in a study of blood T cell repertoires in COVID-19 (dated by TCRdb to the early 2020s). Libraries came from the immunoSEQ multiplex PCR assay. TCRdb carries this immuneACCESS record with in-frame sequences only. Its versions omit some clonotypes, under half of them owing to an unresolved V gene in the studies checked, with the rest unexplained. The sample table shows over 250,000 clones, and 70% to 90% are seen once. Of the sample, more than 9.5% falls within the top ten clones. Material: peripheral blood. The receptor set was obtained from an older woman with acute or convalescent COVID-19.

This clone was seen only a few times. This rearrangement joins TRBV19 to TRBJ1-2; D is ambiguous. CDR1 LNHDA and CDR2 SQIVND come from the germline V gene (reference sequence). V was trimmed by 9 bases and J by 0 bases, leaving 17 bases between them. This CDR3 contains 15 residues. CDR3 nucleotide sequence: TGTGCCAGCGGGGATCATCGGTCAGCTAACTATGGCTACACCTTC. Translating it yields CASGDHRSANYGYTF.

The J gene is TRBJ1-2, the V gene TRBV10-3; D gene uncertain. Germline CDR1 ENHRY, CDR2 SYGVKD. The V end was cut by 6 bases, the J end by 5 bases, with 7 bases between. This CDR3 has 11 amino acids. CDR3 coding DNA: TGTGCCATCAGCCCAGATTATGGCTACACCTTC. Translating gives CAISPDYGYTF.

The chain uses TRBV6-4 and TRBJ1-2; the D gene is possibly TRBD1 (5 bases). V shed 2 bases and J shed 8 bases, with 18 bases lying between them. Germline V gives CDR1 MRHNA, CDR2 SNTAGT. There are 15 residues in the CDR3. CDR3 nucleotide sequence: TGTGCCAGCAGTGACCTTGCCTCCGGCAGACAGGGCTACACCTTC. The encoded protein is CASSDLASGRQGYTF.

The rearrangement uses TRBV12-3 or TRBV12-4 and TRBJ1-2, with TRBD1 identical over 8 bases. J lost 7 bases, V lost 4 bases, and 5 bases had no gene match. The CDR3 has 13 amino acids. The CDR3 is CASSWRTGSGYTF. CDR3 sequence (DNA): TGTGCCAGCAGTTGGAGGACAGGGAGTGGCTACACCTTC.

This clone was counted a single time. The gene calls are TRBV11-2 and TRBJ2-5; TRBD1 is a possible D gene (6 bases). The CDR3 runs 16 residues. V was cut by 5 bases and J by 4 bases, with 20 bases left in between. The germline V gene has CDR1 SGHAT and CDR2 FQNNGV. The DNA for the CDR3 is TGTGCCAGCAGCCAGAAACTGGGGACAAGGGCAGAGACCCAGTACTTC. Encoded protein: CASSQKLGTRAETQYF. Complete variable domain (other parts from reference TRBV11-2 and TRBJ2-5): EAGVAQSPRYKIIEKRQSVAFWCNPISGHATLYWYQQILGQGPKLLIQFQNNGVVDDSQLPKDRFSAERLKGVDSTLKIQPAKLEDSAVYLCASSQKLGTRAETQYFGPGTRLLVL.

This clone was found once. The chain employs TRBV6-5 and TRBJ2-2; D not resolved. The V and J ends lost 8 bases and 5 bases respectively, with 12 bases between them. This CDR3 has 13 residues. Germline V gene sequence: CDR1 MNHEY, CDR2 SVGAGI. This CDR3 reads CASSWARTGELFF. The DNA for the CDR3 is TGTGCCAGCTCGTGGGCTCGGACCGGGGAGCTGTTTTTT.

The chain joins TRBV5-6 to TRBJ2-3; the match to TRBD2 covers 9 bases. Germline V gives CDR1 SGHDT, CDR2 YYEEEE. V lost 1 base, J lost 3 bases, and 9 bases stayed unmatched. This CDR3 is 17 amino acids long. CDR3 region: CASSLRVAGAFTDTQYF. The DNA of the CDR3 is TGTGCCAGCAGCTTGAGGGTAGCGGGGGCCTTTACAGATACGCAGTATTTT.

This chain connects TRBV2 to TRBJ2-3; 12 positions agree with TRBD2. Trimming cost V 6 bases and J 2 bases; bases outside gene matches: 6. Germline V gene data show CDR1 as SNHLY and CDR2 as FYNNEI. The CDR3 extends over 16 amino acids. DNA for the CDR3: TGTGCCAGCAGCCGTGGACTAGCGGGGAACACAGATACGCAGTATTTT. Protein sequence: CASSRGLAGNTDTQYF.

This clone was seen only a few times. The rearrangement joins TRBV3-1 (or the pseudogene TRBV3-2) to TRBJ2-7; 8 bases are a match to TRBD1. The junction had 5 bases not matched to a gene; V was cut back by 4 bases and J by 6 bases. The CDR3 is 13 residues long. Germline assignment: CDR1 LGHDT and CDR2 YNNKEL (reference sequence). The CDR3 reads CASSPGQGREQYF. The CDR3 nucleotides are TGTGCCAGCAGCCCTGGACAGGGTCGCGAGCAGTACTTC.

This chain connects TRBV7-9 to TRBJ1-4, with TRBD1 matching 7 bases. Germline V gene sequence: CDR1 SEHNR, CDR2 FQNEAQ (reference sequence). This CDR3 contains 17 residues. The V segment lost 5 bases and the J segment 8 bases; nucleotides outside the gene matches: 17. The CDR3 here is CASSHQGTEGGLEKLFF. The CDR3 nucleotides read TGTGCCAGCAGCCACCAAGGGACAGAGGGCGGGTTGGAAAAACTGTTTTTT.

The V gene is TRBV5-6, the J gene TRBJ2-1; a possible D gene is TRBD2 (5 bases). This CDR3 comprises 14 residues. V dropped 0 bases and J dropped 6 bases, with 10 bases sitting between them. Germline V CDR1 and CDR2: SGHDT, YYEEEE. This CDR3 is CASSLAGIPNEQFF. The DNA for the CDR3 is TGTGCCAGCAGCTTGGCCGGGATTCCCAATGAGCAGTTCTTC.

The chain carries TRBV6-5 and TRBJ2-1, with 13 bases that match TRBD2. There are 14 residues in the CDR3. The germline V gene encodes CDR1 MNHEY and CDR2 SVGAGI. The J segment lost 6 bases and the V segment lost 5 bases, leaving 1 base of the junction unmatched. The CDR3 loop is CASSRTSGGNEQFF. The CDR3 coding sequence is TGTGCCAGCAGTCGGACTAGCGGGGGCAATGAGCAGTTCTTC.

The chain is built from TRBV3-1 (or the pseudogene TRBV3-2) and TRBJ2-2; D call uncertain. The V end was cut by 0 bases, the J end by 6 bases, with 5 bases between. This CDR3 spans 13 amino acids. Germline lookup yields CDR1 LGHDT and CDR2 YNNKEL (reference sequence). The CDR3 DNA reads TGTGCCAGCAGCCAAGATTGGCCCGGGGAGCTGTTTTTT. Its translation is CASSQDWPGELFF.

The chain employs TRBV19 and TRBJ2-2, with D possibly being TRBD1 (5 bases). From germline, CDR1 is LNHDA and CDR2 SQIVND (reference sequence). Trimming removed 5 bases from V and 1 base from J, with 11 bases in between. CDR3 size: 15 residues. The CDR3 sequence: CASSHLQGNTGELFF. The CDR3 nucleotides are TGTGCCAGTAGTCATTTGCAGGGGAACACCGGGGAGCTGTTTTTT.